These 23 T cell receptor beta chains came from one sample sequenced in a study of T cells in Graves' hyperthyroidism and ophthalmopathy. What was amplified from RNA transcripts were TCR beta CDR3 regions. The TCR CDR3 was amplified in a first-round RT-PCR using the HTBI primer set. TCRdb re-called the multiplex PCR reads with MiXCR, one entry per CDR3 protein. The sample consists of over 350,000 distinct CDR3 sequences, over 11% of them appearing once. Sequenced material: blood. Every receptor here comes from a man aged 45 to 65 with Graves' ophthalmopathy.

V is TRBV20-1 and J is TRBJ2-2; 15 bases map to TRBD2. Unmatched junction bases numbered 3, after V lost 0 bases and J lost 1 base. This CDR3 is built from 18 residues. Germline assignment: CDR1 DFQATT and CDR2 SNEGSKA (reference sequence). In DNA form, the CDR3 reads TGCAGTGCTAGAGAGTCGGGACTAGCGGGAGGGAACACCGGGGAGCTGTTTTTT. Protein product: CSARESGLAGGNTGELFF.

This clonotype was found many times. This chain links TRBV2 with TRBJ2-1; 11 bases are shared with TRBD2. CDR1 and CDR2 from the germline V gene are SNHLY and FYNNEI. The CDR3 covers 15 residues. V lost 6 bases to trimming and J lost 8 bases; unmatched junction nucleotides: 9. This CDR3 is CASSTSLAGEHEQFF. The CDR3 DNA sequence: TGTGCCAGCAGCACGTCACTAGCGGGAGAGCATGAGCAGTTCTTC.

This clonotype was seen many times. The chain couples TRBV2 to TRBJ1-2, with 8 positions matching TRBD1. V gave up 4 bases and J gave up 0 bases; unmatched junction bases: 4. The germline V gene encodes CDR1 SNHLY and CDR2 FYNNEI. The CDR3 sequence is 15 residues long. The CDR3 bases are TGTGCCAGCAGTGGACAGGGGCACGCTAACTATGGCTACACCTTC. Protein: CASSGQGHANYGYTF.

This clonotype was counted a few times. The CDR3 DNA is TGTGCCACCTCAATAGGCGGATTCACAGATACGCAGTATTTT. Amino acids: CATSIGGFTDTQYF. The J gene is TRBJ2-3, the V gene TRBV19; D call uncertain. The CDR3 length is 14 residues. Trimming took off 10 bases at V and 2 bases at J, with 16 bases between the two ends. CDR1 and CDR2 from the germline V gene are LNHDA and SQIVND (reference sequence).

The table lists this clonotype with many counts. The CDR3: CASNLFLAGQGEQYF. The CDR3 nucleotides read TGTGCCAGCAATCTTTTTCTAGCGGGACAAGGGGAGCAGTACTTC. This sequence joins TRBV6-1 and TRBJ2-7, with TRBD2 matching 9 bases. Germline assignment: CDR1 MNHNS and CDR2 SASEGT. The CDR3 sequence is 15 residues long. The V gene end was trimmed by 7 bases and the J gene end by 7 bases; junction bases not matched to a gene: 14.

This clonotype was counted a few times. This chain uses TRBV12-3 or TRBV12-4 with TRBJ2-2, with TRBD2 as a possible D gene (5 bases). V was shortened by 8 bases and J by 6 bases, with 10 bases between the two germline ends. The length of the CDR3 is 12 residues. The chain's CDR3 is CASGRGPGELFF. In DNA form, the CDR3 reads TGTGCCAGCGGAAGAGGGCCCGGGGAGCTGTTTTTT.

This clonotype has at least ten counts. In DNA, the CDR3 is TGCGCCAGCAGCCTCGGGACTCCAGGTTACAATGAGCAGTTCTTC. It specifies CASSLGTPGYNEQFF. J is TRBJ2-1 and V is TRBV5-1; a possible D gene is TRBD2 (6 bases). The V end lost 4 bases, the J end lost 4 bases, and 15 bases lay between the germline ends. Germline CDR1 is SGHRS and CDR2 is YFSETQ. CDR3 length: 15 amino acids. Drawing the rest from reference TRBV5-1 and TRBJ2-1, the complete variable domain is KAGVTQTPRYLIKTRGQQVTLSCSPISGHRSVSWYQQTPGQGLQFLFEYFSETQRNKGNFPGRFSGRQFSNSRSEMNVSTLELGDSALYLCASSLGTPGYNEQFFGPGTRLTVL.

This clonotype was recorded at least ten times. This rearrangement joins TRBV20-1 to TRBJ2-3; D assignment may be TRBD1 or TRBD2 (5 bases each). The CDR3 has 13 amino acids. Germline lookup yields CDR1 DFQATT and CDR2 SNEGSKA (reference sequence). V lost 3 bases and J 0 bases, leaving 7 bases between the germline ends. In nucleotides, the CDR3 is TGCAGTGCTAGGTGGGACAGCACAGATACGCAGTATTTT. It specifies CSARWDSTDTQYF.

This clonotype showed up many times. The rearrangement joins TRBV11-1 to TRBJ2-1; 10 bases are shared with TRBD1. This CDR3 comprises 20 residues. Germline CDR1 and CDR2: SGHAT and FQDESV (reference sequence). V shed 2 bases, J shed 1 base, and the junction held 14 bases outside the gene matches. This CDR3 reads CASSLLAGQGLGSSYNEQFF. The CDR3 DNA follows: TGTGCCAGCAGCTTACTTGCGGGACAGGGGTTAGGAAGTTCCTACAATGAGCAGTTCTTC. Combining the CDR3 with reference TRBV11-1 and TRBJ2-1 gives the whole variable domain EAEVAQSPRYKITEKSQAVAFWCDPISGHATLYWYRQILGQGPELLVQFQDESVVDDSQLPKDRFSAERLKGVDSTLKIQPAELGDSAMYLCASSLLAGQGLGSSYNEQFFGPGTRLTVL.

The table lists this clonotype with many counts. V usage is TRBV11-2 and J usage is TRBJ2-5, with D possibly matching TRBD2 (5 bases). Germline V CDR1 and CDR2: SGHAT, FQNNGV. Between the trimmed V and J ends, which lost 2 bases and 2 bases, there was a span of 27 bases. The CDR3 covers 20 residues. The chain's CDR3 is CASSLKRRSGWADAQETQYF. The DNA for the CDR3 is TGTGCCAGCAGCTTAAAGCGGCGTTCGGGCTGGGCCGACGCACAAGAGACCCAGTACTTC.

This clonotype was recorded at least ten times. V is TRBV20-1 and J is TRBJ2-7, with 9 bases matching TRBD1. CDR1 is DFQATT and CDR2 is SNEGSKA in the germline V gene (reference sequence). The trim removed 5 bases at V and 5 bases at J, leaving 7 bases unmatched. The CDR3 extends over 13 amino acids. DNA of the CDR3: TGCAGTGCTCCGGGACAGGGTCTCGACGAGCAGTACTTC. This encodes CSAPGQGLDEQYF.

This clonotype has more than one count but fewer than ten. Given a much more abundant clone one base away, this may be a read error. The genes are TRBV11-1 and TRBJ2-1, with 7 bases fitting TRBD2. This CDR3 has 16 amino acids. Germline V gives CDR1 SGHAT, CDR2 FQDESV (reference sequence). CDR3 coding DNA: TGTGCCAGCAGCCCCGACCCACACCGCGGGGGTAATGAGCAGCTCTTC. Its translation: CASSPDPHRGGNEQLF.

The sample holds many counts of this clonotype. The V and J genes are TRBV29-1 and TRBJ2-5, with D maybe TRBD2 (6 bases). Germline V gene lookup returns CDR1 SQVTM and CDR2 ANQGSEA. V shed 4 bases and J shed 7 bases, with 16 bases lying between them. This CDR3 spans 13 amino acids. CDR3: CSVAGTAEATQYF. The CDR3 DNA reads TGCAGCGTTGCCGGGACTGCTGAGGCGACCCAGTACTTC.

Note on this clonotype: A much more abundant neighbour one base away suggests this may be a read error. The V and J genes are TRBV2 and TRBJ2-4; D is uncertain. Looked up from germline, CDR1 is SNHLY and CDR2 is FYNNEI. The length of the CDR3 is 15 residues. The DNA for the CDR3 is TGTGCCAGCAGTGATGGCCCATTAGCCAGAAACATTCAGTACTTC. Amino acids: CASSDGPLARNIQYF.

This clonotype came up many times. The rearrangement links TRBV24-1 to TRBJ2-7, with 13 bases identical to TRBD2. Germline lookup yields CDR1 KGHDR and CDR2 SFDVKD. The V gene end was trimmed by 4 bases and the J gene end by 3 bases; junction bases not matched to a gene: 8. This CDR3 contains 17 residues. CDR3 DNA: TGTGCCACCAGTGACCTGGGACTAGCGGGAATCGTCTACGAGCAGTACTTC. Its protein product is CATSDLGLAGIVYEQYF.

This clonotype was seen repeatedly, ten times or more. The V call is TRBV29-1, the J call TRBJ1-1, with unresolved D. The ends were cut back, 7 bases at V and 7 bases at J, with 13 bases in the middle. The length of the CDR3 is 11 residues. Germline V gene data show CDR1 as SQVTM and CDR2 as ANQGSEA. The CDR3 spells CSASLGGEAFF. Here the CDR3 DNA reads TGCAGCGCATCCCTGGGTGGTGAAGCTTTCTTT. The whole variable domain, remainder taken from reference TRBV29-1 and TRBJ1-1, is SAVISQKPSRDICQRGTSLTIQCQVDSQVTMMFWYRQQPGQSLTLIATANQGSEATYESGFVIDKFPISRPNLTFSTLTVSNMSPEDSSIYLCSASLGGEAFFGQGTRLTVV.

The chain couples TRBV7-2 to TRBJ1-5; the D is unclear. Trimming took 2 bases from V and 1 from J, leaving 9 bases between them. Germline lookup yields CDR1 SGHTA and CDR2 FQGNSA. The CDR3 totals 15 residues. CDR3 nucleotides: TGTGCCAGCAGCTTATCTGGCAGAAGCAATCAGCCCCAGCATTTT. This codes for CASSLSGRSNQPQHF.

This clonotype was detected ten times or more. This rearrangement joins TRBV29-1 to TRBJ2-5, with 9 bases that match TRBD1. This CDR3 comprises 14 residues. In germline, CDR1 is SQVTM, CDR2 ANQGSEA. The junction had 9 bases not matched to a gene; V was cut back by 6 bases and J by 4 bases. DNA of the CDR3: TGCAGCGTAGCTACAGGGGGCGCCGGAGAGACCCAGTACTTC. Amino acid sequence: CSVATGGAGETQYF.

The sample holds many counts of this clonotype. This chain joins TRBV12-3 or TRBV12-4 and TRBJ1-1; D unclear. Trimming shortened V by 6 bases and J by 4 bases, and 12 bases separated the two germline ends. The CDR3 extends over 13 amino acids. The CDR3 sequence is CASSPTSFTEAFF. Written as DNA, the CDR3 is TGTGCCAGCAGCCCGACAAGCTTCACTGAAGCTTTCTTT.

Many counts were recorded for this clonotype. The chain is built from TRBV2 and TRBJ2-3, with D unclear. The CDR3 has 12 amino acids. Trimming stripped 8 bases from V and 4 bases from J, with 10 bases between. Germline V CDR1 and CDR2: SNHLY, FYNNEI. The CDR3 bases are TGTGCCAGCGTACGTCCACCAGATACGCAGTATTTT. Translated: CASVRPPDTQYF.

In this sample, this clonotype turned up many times. The rearrangement uses TRBV28 and TRBJ2-1, with 12 bases aligning to TRBD2. The CDR3 extends over 13 amino acids. Germline V lookup: CDR1 MDHEN, CDR2 SYDVKM. J was trimmed by 12 bases and V by 6 bases; bases with no gene match: 6. CDR3 residues: CASSQGLAGRQFF. CDR3 nucleotides: TGTGCCAGCAGCCAAGGACTAGCGGGACGGCAGTTCTTC.

The chain is built from TRBV4-2 and TRBJ1-1, with a possible D match to TRBD1 (5 bases). This CDR3 comprises 17 residues. Germline values: CDR1 LGHNA, CDR2 YNFKEQ. V lost 0 bases to trimming and J lost 1 base, with 15 bases between them. The DNA for the CDR3 is TGTGCCAGCAGCCAAGATCGGTGGGGGGATGCGAACACTGAAGCTTTCTTT. Its protein is CASSQDRWGDANTEAFF.

This clonotype came up many times. The V gene is TRBV3-1, the J gene TRBJ2-1; perhaps TRBD2 as D (7 bases). CDR3 size: 18 residues. CDR1 and CDR2 (germline): LGHDT, YNNKEL (reference sequence). V gave up 3 bases and J gave up 0 bases, with 18 bases separating them. CDR3 amino acids: CASSHLSGGRSSYNEQFF. For the CDR3, the DNA is TGTGCCAGCAGCCACCTCTCCGGGGGGCGAAGCTCCTACAATGAGCAGTTCTTC.